This TCR beta chain came from a study of blood T cell repertoires in COVID-19. In the study overall: The cDNA or gDNA used as material had been derived from T cells, B-cell-depleted T cells, or PBMCs.

Germline CDR1 is LNHDA and CDR2 is SQIVND (reference sequence). CDR3 length equals 16 residues. V gave up 7 bases and J gave up 7 bases, with 22 bases separating them. The assay was immunoSEQ multiplex PCR, and TCRdb's table has in-frame clones only and misses some. The profile shows 100,000 to 150,000 clones, about 90% of them singletons. This clone has a single count. The TCR originated in a man in his forties or fifties with COVID-19, enrolled during active disease. Sequencing used peripheral blood. This chain joins TRBV19 and TRBJ1-4; D perhaps matches TRBD1 (6 bases). The CDR3 sequence is CASTGGAGPYAEKLFF. The CDR3 DNA reads TGTGCCAGTACCGGGGGGGCAGGCCCATATGCTGAAAAACTGTTTTTT.